The present entry profiles one T cell receptor (beta chain) with its context. Participant age was roughly 18 to 90 years, and participants resided in fewer than 30 US areas. This sample stems from a study of blood T cell repertoires in COVID-19. The CDR3 length is 14 residues. The V end was cut by 1 base, the J end by 3 bases, with 10 bases between. The germline CDR1 and CDR2 sequences are MNHNS and SASEGT. The data were produced by immunoSEQ multiplex PCR, yet TCRdb's version contains in-frame clones alone and is incomplete. The table includes 210,000 or so clones, over 75% detected once. The specimen sequenced was PBMCs or T cells enriched from blood (not recorded which). The chain joins TRBV6-1 to TRBJ2-7, with D perhaps TRBD1 (5 bases). The origin of this receptor is a woman aged 40 to 50 with acute COVID-19. CDR3 coding DNA: TGTGCCAGCAGTGAAGGAGCAGGGAACTACGAGCAGTACTTC. Protein sequence: CASSEGAGNYEQYF.